This TCR beta chain emerged from a study of T cells in Graves' hyperthyroidism and ophthalmopathy. About the research overall: Blood from the periphery was taken at initial diagnosis, before any treatment.

V dropped 3 bases and J dropped 6; count of bases not matched to a gene: 5. Germline lookup yields CDR1 LGHDT and CDR2 YNNKEL (reference sequence). The CDR3 contains 14 residues. A note on this clonotype: This CDR3 is missing its conserved last phenylalanine or tryptophan, likely due to a read error.

Using RNA transcripts as the source, TCR beta CDR3 regions were amplified. HTBI primers were the set used in a first-round RT-PCR of the TCR CDR3. One entry per CDR3 protein, called by TCRdb with MiXCR from the multiplex PCR reads. The repertoire holds roughly 300,000 distinct CDR3 sequences, around 14% seen once, with approximately 23% in the top ten. The sample consisted of blood. The TCR comes from a woman in her thirties with Graves' hyperthyroidism. The V and J genes are TRBV3-1 and TRBJ2-4, with 7 bases matching TRBD1. DNA of the CDR3: TGTGCCAGCAGCCAGTGGGACAGTTTAAACATTCAGTACTGC. Amino acid sequence: CASSQWDSLNIQYC.